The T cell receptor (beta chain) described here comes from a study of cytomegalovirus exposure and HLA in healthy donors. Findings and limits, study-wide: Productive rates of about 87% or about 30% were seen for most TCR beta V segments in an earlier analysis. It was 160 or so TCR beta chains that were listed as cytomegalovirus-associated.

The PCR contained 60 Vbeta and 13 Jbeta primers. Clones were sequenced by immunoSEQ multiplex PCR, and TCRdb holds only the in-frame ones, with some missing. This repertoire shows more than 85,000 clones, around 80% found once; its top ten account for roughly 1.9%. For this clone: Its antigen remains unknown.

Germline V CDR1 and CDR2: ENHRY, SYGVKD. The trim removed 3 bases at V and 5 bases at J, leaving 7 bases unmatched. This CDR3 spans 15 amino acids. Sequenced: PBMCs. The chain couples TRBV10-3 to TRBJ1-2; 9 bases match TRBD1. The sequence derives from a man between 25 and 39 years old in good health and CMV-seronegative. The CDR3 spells CAISDSGTGRYGYTF. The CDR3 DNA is TGTGCCATCAGTGACTCCGGGACAGGGAGGTATGGCTACACCTTC.